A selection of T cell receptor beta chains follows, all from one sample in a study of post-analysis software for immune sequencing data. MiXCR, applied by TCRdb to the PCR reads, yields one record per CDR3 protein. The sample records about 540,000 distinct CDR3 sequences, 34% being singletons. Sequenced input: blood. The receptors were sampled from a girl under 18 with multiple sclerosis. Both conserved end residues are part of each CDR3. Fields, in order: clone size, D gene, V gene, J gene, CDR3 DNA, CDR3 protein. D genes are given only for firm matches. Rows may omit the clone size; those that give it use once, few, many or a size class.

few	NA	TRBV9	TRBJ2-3	TGTGCCAGCAGCGTAGCGATGGGCACAGATACGCAGTATTTT	CASSVAMGTDTQYF
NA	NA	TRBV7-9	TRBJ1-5	TGTGCCAGCAGCTTAGGGCAGGGTTGGGATCAGCCCCAGCATTTT	CASSLGQGWDQPQHF
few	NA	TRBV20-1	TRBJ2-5	TGCAGTGCTCCCCCCCCAGGGAAAGAGACCCAGTACTTC	CSAPPPGKETQYF
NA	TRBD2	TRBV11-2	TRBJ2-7	TGTGCCAGCAGACCCCGACTAGCGACTCGAGCCTACGAGCAGTACTTC	CASRPRLATRAYEQYF
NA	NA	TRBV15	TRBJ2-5	TGTGCTACCAGCAGAGGTGTCCAGCAAGAGACCCAGTACTTC	CATSRGVQQETQYF
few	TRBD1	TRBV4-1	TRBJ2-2	TGCGCCAGCAGCCAAGAATTAGAGGGACGCAGGACAGGGGCGAACACCGGGGAGCTGTTTTTT	CASSQELEGRRTGANTGELFF
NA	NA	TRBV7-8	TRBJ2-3	TGTGCCAGCAGCTTAGTAGGGACTGATTCTAGCACAGATACGCAGTATTTT	CASSLVGTDSSTDTQYF
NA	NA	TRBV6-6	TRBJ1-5	TGTGCCAGCAGTTCCGGGACCCTAAATTTCTCGGATCAGCCCCAGCATTTT	CASSSGTLNFSDQPQHF
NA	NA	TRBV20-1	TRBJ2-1	TGCAGTGCTAGAGTAAACAGCATGAGCTCCTACAATGAGCAGTTCTTC	CSARVNSMSSYNEQFF
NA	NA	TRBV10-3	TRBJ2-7	TGTGCCACCAGTGAAGGGGGAGAGCAGTACTTC	CATSEGGEQYF
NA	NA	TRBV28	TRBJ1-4	TGTGCCAGCAGCCCCCGATTTCCAACTAATGAAAAACTGTTTTTT	CASSPRFPTNEKLFF
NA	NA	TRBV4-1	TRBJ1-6	TGCGCCAGCAGCCAACTCCGGGGATATAATTCACCCCTCCACTTT	CASSQLRGYNSPLHF
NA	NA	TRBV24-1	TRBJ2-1	TGTGCCACCAGTGAGGGATCTGGGATGAATGAGCAGTTCTTC	CATSEGSGMNEQFF
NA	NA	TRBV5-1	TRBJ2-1	TGCGCCAGCAGCTTGTACCGGGGGTCCTACAATGAGCAGTTCTTC	CASSLYRGSYNEQFF
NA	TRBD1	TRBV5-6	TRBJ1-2	TGTGCCAGCAGCATGGCCGGGACAGGCGCCTATGGCTACACCTTC	CASSMAGTGAYGYTF
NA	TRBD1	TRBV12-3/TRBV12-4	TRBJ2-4	TGTGCCAGCAGTTCCAGGACAGGGGCGGGAAACATTCAGTACTTC	CASSSRTGAGNIQYF
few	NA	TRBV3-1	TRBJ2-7	TGTGCCAGCAGCCAGGGCCGTGGGGAGCAGTACTTC	CASSQGRGEQYF
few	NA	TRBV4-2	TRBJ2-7	TGTGCCAGCAGCCAAGGGGGACTGGTCGGATTCTACGAGCAGTACTTC	CASSQGGLVGFYEQYF
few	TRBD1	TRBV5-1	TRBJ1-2	TGCGCCAGCAGCTTGGGGCCCGTGACAGGGGGCGTCAGCTATGGCTACACCTTC	CASSLGPVTGGVSYGYTF
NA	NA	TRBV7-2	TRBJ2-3	TGTGCCAGCGGACTAGGGGGGCGGGCAGATACGCAGTATTTT	CASGLGGRADTQYF
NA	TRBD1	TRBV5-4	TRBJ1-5	TGTGCCAGCAGCAGAAGTGGACAGGGGAATCAGCCCCAGCATTTT	CASSRSGQGNQPQHF
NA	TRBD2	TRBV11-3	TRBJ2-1	TGTGCCAGCAGCTTAGGGATTGGACTAGCGGTTGAGCAGTTCTTC	CASSLGIGLAVEQFF
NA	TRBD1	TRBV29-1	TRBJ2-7	TGCAGCGTTGACCGAGGACAGGGCTACAAGCAGTACTTC	CSVDRGQGYKQYF
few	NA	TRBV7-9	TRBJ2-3	TGTGCCAGTACGAGGGGGACGGCTAGCACAGATACGCAGTATTTT	CASTRGTASTDTQYF
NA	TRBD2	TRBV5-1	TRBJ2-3	TGCGCCAGCAGCCCGACTAGCGGGGTACCGGGCACAGATACGCAGTATTTT	CASSPTSGVPGTDTQYF
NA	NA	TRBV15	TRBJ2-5	TGTGCCACCAGCAGAGACGCACAGGGTGGCCTGGAAGAGACCCAGTACTTC	CATSRDAQGGLEETQYF